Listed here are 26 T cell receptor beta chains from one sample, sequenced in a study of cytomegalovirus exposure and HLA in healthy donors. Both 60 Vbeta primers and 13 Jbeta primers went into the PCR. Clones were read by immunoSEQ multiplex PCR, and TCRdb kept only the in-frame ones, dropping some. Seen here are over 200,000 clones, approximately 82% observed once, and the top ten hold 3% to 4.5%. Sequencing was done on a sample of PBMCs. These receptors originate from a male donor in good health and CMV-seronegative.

The CDR3 spells CASSLTGTGHQPQHF. The CDR3 DNA reads TGTGCCAGCAGCTTAACCGGGACAGGACATCAGCCCCAGCATTTT. J is TRBJ1-5 and V is TRBV11-2; TRBD1 matches 8 bases. This CDR3 is 15 amino acids long. V lost 2 bases to trimming and J lost 5 bases; unmatched junction nucleotides: 5. Germline CDR1 is SGHAT and CDR2 is FQNNGV.

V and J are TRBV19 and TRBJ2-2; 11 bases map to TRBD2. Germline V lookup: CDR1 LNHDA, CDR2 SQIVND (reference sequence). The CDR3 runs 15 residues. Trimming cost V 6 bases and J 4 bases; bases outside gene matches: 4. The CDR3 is CASSTSGRGTGELFF. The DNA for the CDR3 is TGTGCCAGTAGCACTAGCGGGAGAGGCACCGGGGAGCTGTTTTTT. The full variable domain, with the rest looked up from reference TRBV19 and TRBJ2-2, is DGGITQSPKYLFRKEGQNVTLSCEQNLNHDAMYWYRQDPGQGLRLIYYSQIVNDFQKGDIAEGYSVSREKKESFPLTVTSAQKNPTAFYLCASSTSGRGTGELFFGEGSRLTVL.

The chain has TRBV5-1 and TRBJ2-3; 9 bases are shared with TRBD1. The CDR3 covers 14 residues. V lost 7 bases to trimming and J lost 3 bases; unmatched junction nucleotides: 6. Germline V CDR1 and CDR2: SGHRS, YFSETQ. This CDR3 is CASSGQGKTDTQYF. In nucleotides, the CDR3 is TGCGCCAGCTCTGGACAGGGGAAAACAGATACGCAGTATTTT.

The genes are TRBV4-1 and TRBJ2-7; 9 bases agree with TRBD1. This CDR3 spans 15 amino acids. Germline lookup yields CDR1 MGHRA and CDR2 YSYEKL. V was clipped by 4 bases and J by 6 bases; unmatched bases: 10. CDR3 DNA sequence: TGCGCCAGCAGCCGAGGACAGGGGCCTCTAGGCGAGCAGTACTTC. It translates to CASSRGQGPLGEQYF.

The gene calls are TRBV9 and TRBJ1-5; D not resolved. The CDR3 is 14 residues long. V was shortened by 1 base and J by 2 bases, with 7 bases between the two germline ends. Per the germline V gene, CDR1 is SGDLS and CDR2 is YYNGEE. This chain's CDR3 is CASSVLPGNQPQHF. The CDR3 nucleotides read TGTGCCAGCAGCGTACTCCCGGGCAATCAGCCCCAGCATTTT. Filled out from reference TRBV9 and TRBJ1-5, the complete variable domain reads DSGVTQTPKHLITATGQRVTLRCSPRSGDLSVYWYQQSLDQGLQFLIQYYNGEERAKGNILERFSAQQFPDLHSELNLSSLELGDSALYFCASSVLPGNQPQHFGDGTRLSIL.

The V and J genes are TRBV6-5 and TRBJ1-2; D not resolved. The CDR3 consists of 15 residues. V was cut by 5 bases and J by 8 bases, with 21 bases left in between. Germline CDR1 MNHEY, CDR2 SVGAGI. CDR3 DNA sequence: TGTGCCAGCAGTCCACATGACCGCCCCTTGGAGGGCTACACCTTC. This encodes CASSPHDRPLEGYTF.

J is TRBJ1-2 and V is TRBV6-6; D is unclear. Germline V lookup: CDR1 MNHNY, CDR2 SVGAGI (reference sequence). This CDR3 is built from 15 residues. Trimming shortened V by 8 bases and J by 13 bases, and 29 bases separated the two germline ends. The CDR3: CASYPRVLLQLSPTF. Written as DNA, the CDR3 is TGTGCCAGCTACCCGAGGGTCCTCTTACAGCTTTCCCCCACCTTC.

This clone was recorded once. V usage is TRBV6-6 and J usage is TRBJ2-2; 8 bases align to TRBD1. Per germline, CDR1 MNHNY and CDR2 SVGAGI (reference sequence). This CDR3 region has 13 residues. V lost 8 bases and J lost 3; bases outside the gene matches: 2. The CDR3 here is CASRRGHTGELFF. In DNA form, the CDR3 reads TGTGCCAGCCGCAGGGGGCACACCGGGGAGCTGTTTTTT.

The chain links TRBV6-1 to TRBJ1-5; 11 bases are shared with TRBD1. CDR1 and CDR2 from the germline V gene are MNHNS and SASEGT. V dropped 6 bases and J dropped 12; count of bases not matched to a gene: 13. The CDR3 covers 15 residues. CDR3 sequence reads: CASSRTGGDPSLQHF. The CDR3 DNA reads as TGTGCCAGCAGCCGGACAGGGGGCGACCCCTCGCTCCAGCATTTT.

The CDR3 here is CAWSVLGNQPQHF. CDR3 DNA: TGTGCCTGGAGTGTACTAGGGAATCAGCCCCAGCATTTT. The chain carries TRBV30 and TRBJ1-5; D remains unclear. The CDR3 spans 13 residues. Germline CDR1 GTSNPN, CDR2 SVGIG (reference sequence). V was shortened by 0 bases and J by 4 bases, with 7 bases between the two germline ends.

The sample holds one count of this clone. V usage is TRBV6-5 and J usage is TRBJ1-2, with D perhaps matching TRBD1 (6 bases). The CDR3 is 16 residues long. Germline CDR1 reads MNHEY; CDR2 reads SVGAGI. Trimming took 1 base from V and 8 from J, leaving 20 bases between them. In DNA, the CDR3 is TGTGCCAGCAGTTACTTATTCTCAAAACTCACAGGGGGCTACACCTTC. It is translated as CASSYLFSKLTGGYTF.

CDR3 nucleotides: TGTGCCAGCACGAGCTCCTACAATGAGCAGTTCTTC. As protein: CASTSSYNEQFF. The chain is built from TRBV2 and TRBJ2-1, with no clear D. Trimming removed 7 bases at V and 0 bases at J, with 4 bases between. Per the germline V gene, CDR1 is SNHLY and CDR2 is FYNNEI. This CDR3 is built from 12 residues.

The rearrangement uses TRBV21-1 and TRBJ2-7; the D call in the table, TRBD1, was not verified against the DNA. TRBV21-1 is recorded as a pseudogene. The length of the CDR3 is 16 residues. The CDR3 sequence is CASSNGAGPTNYEQYF. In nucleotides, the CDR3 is TGTGCCAGCAGCAATGGGGCAGGACCCACGAACTACGAGCAGTACTTC.

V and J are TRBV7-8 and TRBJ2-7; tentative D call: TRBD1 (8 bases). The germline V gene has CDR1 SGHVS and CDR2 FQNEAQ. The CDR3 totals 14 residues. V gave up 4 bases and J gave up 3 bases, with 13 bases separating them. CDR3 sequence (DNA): TGTGCCAGCAGCTGGACAGGGAGGGACTACGAGCAGTACTTC. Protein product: CASSWTGRDYEQYF.

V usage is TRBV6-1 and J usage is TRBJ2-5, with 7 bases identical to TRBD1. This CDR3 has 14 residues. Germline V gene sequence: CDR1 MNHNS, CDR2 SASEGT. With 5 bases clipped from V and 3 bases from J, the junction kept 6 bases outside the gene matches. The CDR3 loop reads CASSSGTDKETQYF. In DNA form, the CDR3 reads TGTGCCAGCAGTTCCGGGACAGATAAAGAGACCCAGTACTTC.

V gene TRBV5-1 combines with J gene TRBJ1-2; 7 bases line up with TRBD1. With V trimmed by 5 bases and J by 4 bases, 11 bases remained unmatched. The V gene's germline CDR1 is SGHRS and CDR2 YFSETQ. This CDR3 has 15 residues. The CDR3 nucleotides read TGCGCCAGCAGGCCTCGGGAGGGGGCTGGCTATGGCTACACCTTC. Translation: CASRPREGAGYGYTF.

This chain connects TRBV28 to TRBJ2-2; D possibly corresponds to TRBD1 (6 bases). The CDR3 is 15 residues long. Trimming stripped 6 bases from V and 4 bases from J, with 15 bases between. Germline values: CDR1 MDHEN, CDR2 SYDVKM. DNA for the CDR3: TGTGCCAGCAGGCCTTGGACAGCCCTCACCGGGGAGCTGTTTTTT. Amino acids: CASRPWTALTGELFF. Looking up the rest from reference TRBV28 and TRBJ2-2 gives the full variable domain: DVKVTQSSRYLVKRTGEKVFLECVQDMDHENMFWYRQDPGLGLRLIYFSYDVKMKEKGDIPEGYSVSREKKERFSLILESASTNQTSMYLCASRPWTALTGELFFGEGSRLTVL.

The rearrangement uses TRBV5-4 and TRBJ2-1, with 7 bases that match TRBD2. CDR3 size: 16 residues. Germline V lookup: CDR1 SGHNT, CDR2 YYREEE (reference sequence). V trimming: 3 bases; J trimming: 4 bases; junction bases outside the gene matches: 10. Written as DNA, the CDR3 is TGTGCCAGCAGCTCCCCCTCTAGCGGCCCATACAATGAGCAGTTCTTC. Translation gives CASSSPSSGPYNEQFF.

CDR3 amino acids: CASSREDYEQYF. For the CDR3, the DNA is TGTGCCAGCAGTAGGGAGGACTACGAGCAGTACTTC. V usage is TRBV28 and J usage is TRBJ2-7; a possible D gene is TRBD2 (6 bases). CDR3 length: 12 residues. Germline assignment: CDR1 MDHEN and CDR2 SYDVKM. V lost 5 bases and J lost 3, with 8 bases in between. Looking up the rest from reference TRBV28 and TRBJ2-7 gives the full variable domain: DVKVTQSSRYLVKRTGEKVFLECVQDMDHENMFWYRQDPGLGLRLIYFSYDVKMKEKGDIPEGYSVSREKKERFSLILESASTNQTSMYLCASSREDYEQYFGPGTRLTVT.

CDR3 DNA sequence: TGTGCCAGCAGTTACTCGACGGTCGGGGGGGACTACGAGCAGTACTTC. Its translation: CASSYSTVGGDYEQYF. This chain connects TRBV6-5 to TRBJ2-7; 8 bases are a match to TRBD2. V dropped 0 bases and J dropped 3; count of bases not matched to a gene: 7. This CDR3 region has 16 residues. Germline V gene lookup returns CDR1 MNHEY and CDR2 SVGAGI.

Written as DNA, the CDR3 is TGCGCCAGCAGCTTAATGCTCGCGGGAGTTTCCCGGGAGACCCAGTACTTC. This translates into CASSLMLAGVSRETQYF. The chain carries TRBV5-1 and TRBJ2-5; 7 bases map to TRBD2. Germline CDR1 and CDR2: SGHRS and YFSETQ. V lost 2 bases, J lost 5 bases, and 15 bases stayed unmatched. This CDR3 is 17 amino acids long. The whole variable domain, remainder taken from reference TRBV5-1 and TRBJ2-5, is KAGVTQTPRYLIKTRGQQVTLSCSPISGHRSVSWYQQTPGQGLQFLFEYFSETQRNKGNFPGRFSGRQFSNSRSEMNVSTLELGDSALYLCASSLMLAGVSRETQYFGPGTRLLVL.

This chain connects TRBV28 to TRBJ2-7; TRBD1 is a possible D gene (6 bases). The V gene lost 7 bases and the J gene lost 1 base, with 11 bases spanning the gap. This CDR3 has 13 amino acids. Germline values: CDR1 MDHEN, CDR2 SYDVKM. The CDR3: CASNRQASYEQYF. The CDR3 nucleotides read TGTGCCAGCAACAGACAGGCTTCCTACGAGCAGTACTTC.

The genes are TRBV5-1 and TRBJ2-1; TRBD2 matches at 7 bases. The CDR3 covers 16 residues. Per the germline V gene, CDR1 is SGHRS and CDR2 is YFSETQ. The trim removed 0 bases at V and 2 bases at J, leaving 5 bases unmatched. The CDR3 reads CASSLGLAVTYNEQFF. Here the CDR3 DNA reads TGCGCCAGCAGCTTGGGGCTAGCGGTTACCTACAATGAGCAGTTCTTC.

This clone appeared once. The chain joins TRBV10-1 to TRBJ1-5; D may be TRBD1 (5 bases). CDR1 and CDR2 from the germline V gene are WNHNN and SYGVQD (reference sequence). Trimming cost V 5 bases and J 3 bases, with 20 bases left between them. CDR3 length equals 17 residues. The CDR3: CASSPKGVPIYNQPQHF. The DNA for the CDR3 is TGCGCCAGCAGTCCCAAAGGGGTGCCGATTTACAATCAGCCCCAGCATTTT.

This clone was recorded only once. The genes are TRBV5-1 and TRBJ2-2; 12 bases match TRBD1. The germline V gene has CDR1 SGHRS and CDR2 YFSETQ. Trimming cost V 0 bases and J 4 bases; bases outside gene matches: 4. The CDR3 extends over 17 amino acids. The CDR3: CASSLAGQGAVTGELFF. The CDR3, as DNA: TGCGCCAGCAGCTTGGCGGGACAGGGGGCGGTCACCGGGGAGCTGTTTTTT.

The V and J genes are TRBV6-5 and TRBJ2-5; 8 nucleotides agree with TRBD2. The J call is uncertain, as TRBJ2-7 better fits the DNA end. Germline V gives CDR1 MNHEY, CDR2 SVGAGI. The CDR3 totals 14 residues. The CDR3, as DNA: TGTGCCAGCAGTGCTAGCGGGCGTAACTACGAGCAGTACTTC. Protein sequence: CASSASGRNYEQYF.